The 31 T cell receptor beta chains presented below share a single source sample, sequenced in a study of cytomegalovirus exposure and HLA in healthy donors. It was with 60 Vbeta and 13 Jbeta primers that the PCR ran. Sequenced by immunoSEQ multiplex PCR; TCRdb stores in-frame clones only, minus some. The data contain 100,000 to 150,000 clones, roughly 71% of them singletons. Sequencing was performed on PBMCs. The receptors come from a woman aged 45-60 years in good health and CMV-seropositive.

CDR3 in amino acids: CAGALAETQYF. CDR3 in DNA: TGTGCCGGCGCACTAGCAGAGACCCAGTACTTC. This chain connects TRBV2 to TRBJ2-5; D possibly corresponds to TRBD2 (6 bases). The CDR3 is 11 amino acids. The germline V and J ends were trimmed by 11 bases and 4 bases, with 11 bases remaining between them. Germline loops: CDR1 SNHLY, CDR2 FYNNEI.

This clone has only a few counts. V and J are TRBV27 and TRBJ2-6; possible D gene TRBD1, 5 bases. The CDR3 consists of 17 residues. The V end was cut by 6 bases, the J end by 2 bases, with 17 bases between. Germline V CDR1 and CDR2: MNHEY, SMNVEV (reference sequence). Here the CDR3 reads CASSPQASRPGANVLTF. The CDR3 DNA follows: TGTGCCAGCAGCCCACAGGCTTCCAGGCCTGGGGCCAACGTCCTGACTTTC. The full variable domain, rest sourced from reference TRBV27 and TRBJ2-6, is EAQVTQNPRYLITVTGKKLTVTCSQNMNHEYMSWYRQDPGLGLRQIYYSMNVEVTDKGDVPEGYKVSRKEKRNFPLILESPSPNQTSLYFCASSPQASRPGANVLTFGAGSRLTVL.

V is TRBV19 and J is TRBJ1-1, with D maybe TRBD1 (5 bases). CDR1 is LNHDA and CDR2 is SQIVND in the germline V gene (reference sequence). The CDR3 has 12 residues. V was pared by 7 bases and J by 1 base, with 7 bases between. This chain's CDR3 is CASTGGNTEAFF. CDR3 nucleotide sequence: TGTGCCAGTACGGGGGGGAACACTGAAGCTTTCTTT. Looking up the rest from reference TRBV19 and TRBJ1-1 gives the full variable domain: DGGITQSPKYLFRKEGQNVTLSCEQNLNHDAMYWYRQDPGQGLRLIYYSQIVNDFQKGDIAEGYSVSREKKESFPLTVTSAQKNPTAFYLCASTGGNTEAFFGQGTRLTVV.

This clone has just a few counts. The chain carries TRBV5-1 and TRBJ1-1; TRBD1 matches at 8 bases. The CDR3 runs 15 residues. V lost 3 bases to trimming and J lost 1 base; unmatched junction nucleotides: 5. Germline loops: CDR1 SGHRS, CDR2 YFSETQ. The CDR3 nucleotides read TGCGCCAGCAGCTCCTCAGGGGGCTGGAACACTGAAGCTTTCTTT. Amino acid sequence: CASSSSGGWNTEAFF.

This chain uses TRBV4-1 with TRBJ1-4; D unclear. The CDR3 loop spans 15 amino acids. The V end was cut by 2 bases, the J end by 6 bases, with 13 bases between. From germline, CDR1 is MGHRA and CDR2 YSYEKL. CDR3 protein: CASSQRVVRDEKLFF. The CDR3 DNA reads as TGCGCCAGCAGCCAAAGAGTGGTTCGGGATGAAAAACTGTTTTTT.

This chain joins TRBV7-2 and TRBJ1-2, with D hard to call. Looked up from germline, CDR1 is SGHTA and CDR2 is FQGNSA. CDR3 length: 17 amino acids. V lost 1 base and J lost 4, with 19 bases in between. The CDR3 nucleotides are TGTGCCAGCAGCTTAGTGGCAGCGAGGGTACTATTCTATGGCTACACCTTC. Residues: CASSLVAARVLFYGYTF.

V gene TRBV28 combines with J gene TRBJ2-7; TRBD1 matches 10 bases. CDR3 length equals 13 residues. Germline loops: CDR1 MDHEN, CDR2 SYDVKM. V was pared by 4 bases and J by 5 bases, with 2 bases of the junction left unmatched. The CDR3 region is CASSSTGGNEQYF. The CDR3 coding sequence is TGTGCCAGCAGTTCGACAGGGGGCAACGAGCAGTACTTC.

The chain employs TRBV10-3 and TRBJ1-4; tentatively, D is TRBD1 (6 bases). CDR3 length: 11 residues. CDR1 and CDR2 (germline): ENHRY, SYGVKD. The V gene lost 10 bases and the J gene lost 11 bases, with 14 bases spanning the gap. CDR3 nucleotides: TGTGCCACCACCGAGGGGGTGAAACTGTTTTTT. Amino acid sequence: CATTEGVKLFF.

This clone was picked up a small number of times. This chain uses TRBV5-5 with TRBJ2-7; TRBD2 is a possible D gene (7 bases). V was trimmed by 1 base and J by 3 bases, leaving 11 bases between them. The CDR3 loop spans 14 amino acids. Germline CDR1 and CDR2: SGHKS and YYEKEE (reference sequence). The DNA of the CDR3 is TGTGCCAGCAGCTTGCAAAGGGGGGGCTACGAGCAGTACTTC. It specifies CASSLQRGGYEQYF.

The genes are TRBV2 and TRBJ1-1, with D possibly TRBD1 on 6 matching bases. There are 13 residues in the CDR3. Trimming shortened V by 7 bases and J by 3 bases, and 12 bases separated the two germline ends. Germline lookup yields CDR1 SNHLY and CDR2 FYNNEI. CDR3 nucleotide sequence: TGTGCCAGCACGCGGGGGCGGGACACTGAAGCTTTCTTT. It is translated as CASTRGRDTEAFF.

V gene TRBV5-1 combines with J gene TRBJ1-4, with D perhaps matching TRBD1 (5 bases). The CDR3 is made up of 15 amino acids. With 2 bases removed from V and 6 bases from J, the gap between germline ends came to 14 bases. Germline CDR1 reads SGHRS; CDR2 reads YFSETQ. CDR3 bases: TGCGCCAGCAGCTTTAACGGGGGGGATGATGAAAAACTGTTTTTT. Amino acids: CASSFNGGDDEKLFF.

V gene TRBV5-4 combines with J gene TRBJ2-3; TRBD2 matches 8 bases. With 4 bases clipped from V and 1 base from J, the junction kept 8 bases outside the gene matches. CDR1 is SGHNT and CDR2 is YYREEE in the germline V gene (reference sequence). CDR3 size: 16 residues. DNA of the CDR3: TGTGCCAGCAGCCCCGACAGCGGGGGCCGCACAGATACGCAGTATTTT. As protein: CASSPDSGGRTDTQYF. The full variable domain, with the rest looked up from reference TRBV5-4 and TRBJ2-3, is ETGVTQSPTHLIKTRGQQVTLRCSSQSGHNTVSWYQQALGQGPQFIFQYYREEENGRGNFPPRFSGLQFPNYSSELNVNALELDDSALYLCASSPDSGGRTDTQYFGPGTRLTVL.

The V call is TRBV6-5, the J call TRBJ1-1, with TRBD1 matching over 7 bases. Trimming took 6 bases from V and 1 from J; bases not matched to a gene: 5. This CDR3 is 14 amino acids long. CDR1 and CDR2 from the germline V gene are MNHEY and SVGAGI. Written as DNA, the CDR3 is TGTGCCAGCAGCCCCCGGACAGGGAACACTGAAGCTTTCTTT. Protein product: CASSPRTGNTEAFF.

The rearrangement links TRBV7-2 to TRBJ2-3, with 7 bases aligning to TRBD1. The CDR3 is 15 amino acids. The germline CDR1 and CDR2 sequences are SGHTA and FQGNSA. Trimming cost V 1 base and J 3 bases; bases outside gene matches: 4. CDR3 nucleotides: TGTGCCAGCAGCTTAGAGGGGGCAGGGACAGATACGCAGTATTTT. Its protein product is CASSLEGAGTDTQYF.

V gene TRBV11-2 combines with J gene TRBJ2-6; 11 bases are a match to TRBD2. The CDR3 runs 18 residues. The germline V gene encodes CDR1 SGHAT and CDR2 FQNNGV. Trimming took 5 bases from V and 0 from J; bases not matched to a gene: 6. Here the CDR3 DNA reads TGTGCCAGCAGCCCATTTAGCGGGGGGGGCTCTGGGGCCAACGTCCTGACTTTC. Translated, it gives CASSPFSGGGSGANVLTF.

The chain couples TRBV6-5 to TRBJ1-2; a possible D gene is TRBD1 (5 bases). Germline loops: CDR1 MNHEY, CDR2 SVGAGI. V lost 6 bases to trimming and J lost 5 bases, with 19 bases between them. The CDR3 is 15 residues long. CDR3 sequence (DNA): TGTGCCAGCAGCCCGGTCGACAGCCAGCGTTATGGCTACACCTTC. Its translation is CASSPVDSQRYGYTF.

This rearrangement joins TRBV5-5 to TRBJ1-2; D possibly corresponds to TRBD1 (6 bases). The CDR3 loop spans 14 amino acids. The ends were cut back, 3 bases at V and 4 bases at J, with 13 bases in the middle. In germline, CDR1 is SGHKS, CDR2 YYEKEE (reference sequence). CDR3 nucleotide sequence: TGTGCCAGCAGCTACCTAACAGGGTCCTATGGCTACACCTTC. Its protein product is CASSYLTGSYGYTF.

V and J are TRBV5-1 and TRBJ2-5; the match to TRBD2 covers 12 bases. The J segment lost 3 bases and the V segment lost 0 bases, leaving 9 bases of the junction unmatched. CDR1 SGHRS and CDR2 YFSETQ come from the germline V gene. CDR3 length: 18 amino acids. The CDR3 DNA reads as TGCGCCAGCAGCTTGGGTCTTCGGGCTAGCGGGGGGGAAGAGACCCAGTACTTC. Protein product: CASSLGLRASGGEETQYF. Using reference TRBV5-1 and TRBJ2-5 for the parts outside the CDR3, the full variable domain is KAGVTQTPRYLIKTRGQQVTLSCSPISGHRSVSWYQQTPGQGLQFLFEYFSETQRNKGNFPGRFSGRQFSNSRSEMNVSTLELGDSALYLCASSLGLRASGGEETQYFGPGTRLLVL.

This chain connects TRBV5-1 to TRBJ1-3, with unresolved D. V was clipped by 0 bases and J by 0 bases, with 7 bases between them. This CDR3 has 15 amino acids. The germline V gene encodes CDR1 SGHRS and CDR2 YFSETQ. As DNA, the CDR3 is TGCGCCAGCAGCTTGGAGAGCGGCTCTGGAAACACCATATATTTT. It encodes CASSLESGSGNTIYF.

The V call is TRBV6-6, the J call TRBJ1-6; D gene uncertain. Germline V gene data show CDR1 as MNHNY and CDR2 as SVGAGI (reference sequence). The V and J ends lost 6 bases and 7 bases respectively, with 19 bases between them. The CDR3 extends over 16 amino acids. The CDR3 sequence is CASSLAGVRVNSPLHF. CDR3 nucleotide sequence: TGTGCCAGCAGCCTTGCAGGTGTGAGGGTGAATTCACCCCTCCACTTT.

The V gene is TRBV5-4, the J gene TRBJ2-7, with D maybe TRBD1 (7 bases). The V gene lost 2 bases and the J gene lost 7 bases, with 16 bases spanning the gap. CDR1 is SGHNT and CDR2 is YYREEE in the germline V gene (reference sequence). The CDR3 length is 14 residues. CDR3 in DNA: TGTGCCAGCAGCTTAGGGGCAGGGGGGTCTGAGCAGTACTTC. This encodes CASSLGAGGSEQYF.

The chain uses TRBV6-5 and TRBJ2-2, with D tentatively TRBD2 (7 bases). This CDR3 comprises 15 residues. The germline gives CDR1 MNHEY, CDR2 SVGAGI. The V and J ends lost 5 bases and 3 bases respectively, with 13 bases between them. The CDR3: CASSRGGAHTGELFF. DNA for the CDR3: TGTGCCAGCAGTAGGGGGGGGGCCCACACCGGGGAGCTGTTTTTT.

The DNA of the CDR3 is TGTGCCAGCAGTTATACAGCAGACACTGAAGCTTTCTTT. Protein sequence: CASSYTADTEAFF. The J gene is TRBJ1-1, the V gene TRBV7-9; D not certain. Germline loops: CDR1 SEHNR, CDR2 FQNEAQ (reference sequence). The CDR3 is 13 residues long. V gave up 6 bases and J gave up 3 bases, with 11 bases separating them. The whole variable domain, remainder taken from reference TRBV7-9 and TRBJ1-1, is DTGVSQNPRHKITKRGQNVTFRCDPISEHNRLYWYRQTLGQGPEFLTYFQNEAQLEKSRLLSDRFSAERPKGSFSTLEIQRTEQGDSAMYLCASSYTADTEAFFGQGTRLTVV.

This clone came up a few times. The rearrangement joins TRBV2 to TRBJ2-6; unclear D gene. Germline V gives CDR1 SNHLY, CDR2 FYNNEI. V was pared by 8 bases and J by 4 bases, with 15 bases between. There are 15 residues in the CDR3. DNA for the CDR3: TGTGCCAGCGTAAACCAGGAATCAGGGGCCAACGTCCTGACTTTC. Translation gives CASVNQESGANVLTF.

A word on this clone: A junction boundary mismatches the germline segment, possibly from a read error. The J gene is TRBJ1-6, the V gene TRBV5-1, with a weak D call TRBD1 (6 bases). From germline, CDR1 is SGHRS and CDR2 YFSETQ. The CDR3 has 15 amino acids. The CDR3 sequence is CSSSRTGQYNSPLHF. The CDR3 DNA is TGCTCCAGCAGCCGGACCGGACAGTATAATTCACCCCTCCACTTT.

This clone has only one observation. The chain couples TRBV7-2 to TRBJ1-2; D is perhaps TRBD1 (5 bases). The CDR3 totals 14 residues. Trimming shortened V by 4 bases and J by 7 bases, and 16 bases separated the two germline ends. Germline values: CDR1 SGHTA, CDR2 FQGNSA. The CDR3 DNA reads TGTGCCAGCAGCTCCGCGGGGGGATTCGCTGGCTACACCTTC. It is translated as CASSSAGGFAGYTF. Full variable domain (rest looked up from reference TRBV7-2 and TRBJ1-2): GAGVSQSPSNKVTEKGKDVELRCDPISGHTALYWYRQSLGQGLEFLIYFQGNSAPDKSGLPSDRFSAERTGGSVSTLTIQRTQQEDSAVYLCASSSAGGFAGYTFGSGTRLTVV.

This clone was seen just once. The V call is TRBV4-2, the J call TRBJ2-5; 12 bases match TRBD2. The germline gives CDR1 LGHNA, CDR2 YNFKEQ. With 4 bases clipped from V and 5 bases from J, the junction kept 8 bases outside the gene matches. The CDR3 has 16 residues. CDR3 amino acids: CASSPGTSGPTETQYF. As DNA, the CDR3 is TGTGCCAGCAGCCCGGGGACTAGCGGGCCCACGGAGACCCAGTACTTC.

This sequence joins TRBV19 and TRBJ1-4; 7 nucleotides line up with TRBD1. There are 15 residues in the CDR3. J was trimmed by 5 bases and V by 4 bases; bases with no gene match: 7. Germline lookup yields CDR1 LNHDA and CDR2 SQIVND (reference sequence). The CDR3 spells CASSTAGTENEKLFF. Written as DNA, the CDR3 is TGTGCCAGTAGTACCGCCGGGACAGAGAATGAAAAACTGTTTTTT. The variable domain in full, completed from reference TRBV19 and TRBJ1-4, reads DGGITQSPKYLFRKEGQNVTLSCEQNLNHDAMYWYRQDPGQGLRLIYYSQIVNDFQKGDIAEGYSVSREKKESFPLTVTSAQKNPTAFYLCASSTAGTENEKLFFGSGTQLSVL.

In DNA, the CDR3 is TGTGCCAGCAGTGAAGCGCGAGGGACTGAAGCTTTCTTT. Amino acids: CASSEARGTEAFF. This sequence joins TRBV6-1 and TRBJ1-1; D is unclear. The ends were cut back, 0 bases at V and 5 bases at J, with 7 bases in the middle. From germline, CDR1 is MNHNS and CDR2 SASEGT. The CDR3 runs to 13 residues.

The CDR3 sequence: CASSSGGTSGYTF. The CDR3 DNA is TGTGCCAGCAGCTCAGGGGGGACATCCGGCTACACCTTC. The chain uses TRBV11-3 and TRBJ1-2; 7 nucleotides line up with TRBD1. CDR1 is SGHNT and CDR2 is YENEEA in the germline V gene. The ends lost 4 bases at V and 8 bases at J; junction bases unmatched: 7. This CDR3 contains 13 residues.

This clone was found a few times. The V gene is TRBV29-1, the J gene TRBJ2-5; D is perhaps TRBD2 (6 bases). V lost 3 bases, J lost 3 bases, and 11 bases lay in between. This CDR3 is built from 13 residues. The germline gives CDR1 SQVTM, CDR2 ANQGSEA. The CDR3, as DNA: TGCAGCGTTGAGTTTGGGGGGAAAGAGACCCAGTACTTC. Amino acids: CSVEFGGKETQYF.